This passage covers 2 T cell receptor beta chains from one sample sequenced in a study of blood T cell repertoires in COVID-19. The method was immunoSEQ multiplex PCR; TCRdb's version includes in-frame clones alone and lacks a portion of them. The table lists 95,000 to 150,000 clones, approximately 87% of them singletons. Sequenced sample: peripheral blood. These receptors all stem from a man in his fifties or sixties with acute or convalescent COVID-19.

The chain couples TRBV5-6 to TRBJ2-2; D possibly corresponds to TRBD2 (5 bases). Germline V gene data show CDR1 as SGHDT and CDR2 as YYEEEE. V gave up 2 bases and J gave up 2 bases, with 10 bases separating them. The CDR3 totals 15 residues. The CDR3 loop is CASSLGGSNTGELFF. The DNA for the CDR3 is TGTGCCAGCAGCTTAGGTGGGAGTAACACCGGGGAGCTGTTTTTT. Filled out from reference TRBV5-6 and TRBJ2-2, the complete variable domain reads DAGVTQSPTHLIKTRGQQVTLRCSPKSGHDTVSWYQQALGQGPQFIFQYYEEEERQRGNFPDRFSGHQFPNYSSELNVNALLLGDSALYLCASSLGGSNTGELFFGEGSRLTVL.

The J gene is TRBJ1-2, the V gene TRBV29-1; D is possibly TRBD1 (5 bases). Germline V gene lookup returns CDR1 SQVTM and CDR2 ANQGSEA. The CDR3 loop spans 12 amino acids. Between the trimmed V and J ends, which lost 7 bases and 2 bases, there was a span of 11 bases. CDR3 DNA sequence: TGCAGCGCTCGGACAAGCAACTATGGCTACACCTTC. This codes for CSARTSNYGYTF.